This TCR beta chain comes out of a study of blood T cell repertoires in COVID-19 (dated by TCRdb to 2018 to 2020). In the study overall: Collaborator samples came from the United States, Italy and Spain and covered acute and convalescent phases of COVID-19. The material from the prospective study consisted of cDNA or gDNA derived from T cells, B-cell-depleted T cells, or PBMCs. Subjects who had been exposed to COVID-19, were actively infected with it, or had recovered from it provided the deeply sampled blood TCRbeta repertoires that made up the dataset. The repertoires were released in a freely available public database meant as a resource for research on the immune response to SARS-CoV-2. The samples were drawn from two sources: the first 160 participants of the ongoing ImmuneRACE study, and 1,000 to 1,500 subjects contributed by 6 global collaborators. Nearly every sample came with metadata listing a de-identified subject ID, COVID-19 status, age in years and sex. HLA class I and class II types, where available, came from metadata supplied by the sample provider rather than from assay-based typing.

Comment on this clone: No antigen is known for it. No base quality information exists; no much larger clone differs at one position.

The immunoSEQ Assay, a bias-controlled multiplex PCR, was used to amplify TCRbeta CDR3 regions from genomic DNA. As for the original processing: The number of nucleated cells in each sample was estimated from the amplification of reference gene primers within the assay. Sequence reads were collapsed and filtered to measure the absolute abundance of every unique TCRbeta CDR3 rearrangement. For each sample, productive Simpson clonality was calculated as the square root of Simpson's diversity index across productive rearrangements. TCRdb obtained this table from immuneACCESS and retained in-frame rearrangements with V and J assigned. These tables miss some clones; where compared with another copy, unresolved V genes account for less than half of the shortfall, and the remainder is unexplained. That table supplies the V and J calls and clone size; D and trimming were determined from the DNA. The sample table lists under 250,000 clones, roughly nine tenths of them with a count of one. The ten largest account for approximately 3.8% of the sample.

Participants in the prospective study were enrolled through a virtual design, were aged 18 to 89 years, and lived in some 24 United States geographic areas. In the prospective study, participants were assigned to cohorts based on the clinical history participants reported in a screening survey and a study questionnaire. Mobile phlebotomists in the prospective study collected whole blood, serum and a nasopharyngeal or oropharyngeal swab from every participant. Participants in the prospective study had the option to provide additional blood draws and questionnaires over a roughly 2-month period. Before DNA extraction, blood samples from the prospective study were shipped at room temperature or frozen. Paper-wide results and their limitations: The amount of clinical and demographic metadata varied by source and participant and was provided uncurated.

The source material was PBMCs or T cells enriched from blood (not recorded which). This TCR came from a woman aged 18-29 years in a cohort exposed to, infected with or recovered from COVID-19 (not recorded which).

The CDR3 here reads CASSSKRYNQPQHF. The DNA reads as follows: TGTGCCAGCAGCTCTAAACGGTACAATCAGCCCCAGCATTTT. The chain was built from TRBV5-6 and TRBJ1-5; no D gene call is confident. Trimming costs V 3 bases and J 3 bases, and their ends lie 10 bases apart. Measured from the cysteine to the phenylalanine, the CDR3 is 14 residues long. Only CDR3 DNA remains: 42 bases, in frame from the first base. Via the germline V gene, CDR1 is SGHDT and CDR2 YYEEEE.